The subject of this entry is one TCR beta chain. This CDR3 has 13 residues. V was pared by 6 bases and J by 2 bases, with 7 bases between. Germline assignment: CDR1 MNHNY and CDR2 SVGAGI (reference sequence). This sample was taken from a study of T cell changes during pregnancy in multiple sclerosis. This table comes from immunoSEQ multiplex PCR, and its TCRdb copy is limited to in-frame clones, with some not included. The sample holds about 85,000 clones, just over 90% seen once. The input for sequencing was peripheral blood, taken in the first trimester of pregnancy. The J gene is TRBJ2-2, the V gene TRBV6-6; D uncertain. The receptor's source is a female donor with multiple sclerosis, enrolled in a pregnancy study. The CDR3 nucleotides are TGTGCCAGCAGAGAACTAAACACCGGGGAGCTGTTTTTT. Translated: CASRELNTGELFF.